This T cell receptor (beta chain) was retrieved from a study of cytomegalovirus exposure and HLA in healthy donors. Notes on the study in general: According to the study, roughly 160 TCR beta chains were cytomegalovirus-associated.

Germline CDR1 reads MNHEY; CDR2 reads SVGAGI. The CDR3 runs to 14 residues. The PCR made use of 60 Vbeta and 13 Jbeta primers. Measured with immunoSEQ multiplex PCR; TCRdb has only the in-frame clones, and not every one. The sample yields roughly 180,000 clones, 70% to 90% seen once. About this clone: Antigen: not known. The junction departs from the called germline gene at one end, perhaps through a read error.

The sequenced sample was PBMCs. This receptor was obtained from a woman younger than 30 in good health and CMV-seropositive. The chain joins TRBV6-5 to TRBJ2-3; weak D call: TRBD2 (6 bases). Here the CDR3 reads CVSSYRGVGDTQYF. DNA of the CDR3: TGTGTCAGCAGTTACCGCGGGGTGGGGGATACGCAGTATTTT.